This TCR beta chain came from a study of cytomegalovirus exposure and HLA in healthy donors. 13 Jbeta primers and 60 Vbeta primers were used for the PCR. Only in-frame clones appear in the TCRdb table, and some are missing; sequencing was by immunoSEQ multiplex PCR. The table has some 200,000 clones, about four fifths seen once. Trimming pared 5 bases from V and 4 bases from J, leaving 14 bases between. Germline lookup yields CDR1 SGHRS and CDR2 YFSETQ. The CDR3 is 14 residues long. The sequence derives from a boy younger than 10 in good health and CMV-seronegative. Sequences were obtained from PBMCs. The chain carries TRBV5-1 and TRBJ2-3; possible D gene TRBD2, 5 bases. The CDR3 loop reads CASSQWTFSDTQYF. DNA for the CDR3: TGCGCCAGCAGTCAATGGACTTTTTCAGATACGCAGTATTTT.